The clone carrying this T cell receptor (beta chain) was seen ten or more times. Its antigen remains unknown. This specimen belongs to a study of T-cell reconstitution after alpha-beta-depleted transplantation in children. The CDR3 sequence is 13 residues long. Trimming cost V 2 bases and J 1 base, with 6 bases left between them. CDR1 and CDR2 from the germline V gene are SGHRS and YFSETQ. The library targeted TCRbeta and was prepared with unique molecular identifiers. TCRdb called the PCR reads again in MiXCR, with one record for every CDR3 protein. The sample carries approximately 300,000 distinct CDR3 sequences, almost 8% recorded once. General study findings and limits: The study traced high day-60 TCRbeta diversity in some patients to surviving recipient T cells and thymic progenitors. It was reported that alpha-beta T cells came from several hundred expanded graft clones (about two months after transplant). T-cell counts and diversity at one year post-transplant came mainly from newly produced T cells.

The chain is built from TRBV5-1 and TRBJ2-5; D uncertain. Specimen: peripheral blood, collected 360 days after TCRalphabeta/CD19-depleted stem cell transplant. The clonotype originates from a female patient under 10 years old who had a stem cell transplant for Fanconi anemia, so the T cells may come from the graft donor. CDR3 protein: CASSFGIQETQYF. The CDR3 DNA is TGCGCCAGCAGCTTTGGGATCCAAGAGACCCAGTACTTC.